The 12 T cell receptor beta chains below were found in one sample sequenced in a study of monozygotic twins with cystic fibrosis. Method: immunoSEQ multiplex PCR; TCRdb's copy keeps in-frame clones and lacks some. The sample consists of fewer than 30,000 clones, 95% to 98% of them appearing once. Input material: blood. All receptors derive from a girl aged 2-9 years with cystic fibrosis.

The chain employs TRBV25-1 and TRBJ2-1; 10 bases agree with TRBD1. Germline V gene data show CDR1 as MGHDK and CDR2 as SYGVNS. This CDR3 region has 14 residues. Unmatched junction bases numbered 2, after V lost 7 bases and J lost 2 bases. The CDR3 region is CASTGTGAYNEQFF. DNA for the CDR3: TGTGCCAGCACTGGGACAGGGGCCTACAATGAGCAGTTCTTC.

This clone came up once. This rearrangement joins TRBV6-5 to TRBJ2-3; D is undetermined. The CDR3 is 14 residues long. The V gene's germline CDR1 is MNHEY and CDR2 SVGAGI. Trimming stripped 0 bases from V and 5 bases from J, with 9 bases between. The CDR3 here is CASSYSSGRDTQYF. The DNA for the CDR3 is TGTGCCAGCAGTTACTCTTCCGGGCGAGATACGCAGTATTTT.

The chain has TRBV28 and TRBJ2-7, with TRBD2 identical over 9 bases. CDR3 length: 19 residues. Trimming took 2 bases from V and 6 from J; bases not matched to a gene: 20. Germline assignment: CDR1 MDHEN and CDR2 SYDVKM. The CDR3 loop is CASSLPHRLASGMGFEQYF. In DNA, the CDR3 is TGTGCCAGCAGTTTACCTCACCGCCTTGCTAGCGGGATGGGGTTCGAGCAGTACTTC.

This clone was detected once. The chain carries TRBV5-1 and TRBJ2-7; no reliable D call. CDR3 length: 12 amino acids. The V gene lost 5 bases and the J gene lost 0 bases, with 6 bases spanning the gap. The germline gives CDR1 SGHRS, CDR2 YFSETQ. DNA of the CDR3: TGCGCCAGCAGGCCCAACTCCTACGAGCAGTACTTC. Protein product: CASRPNSYEQYF. The complete variable domain, with remaining parts taken from reference TRBV5-1 and TRBJ2-7, reads KAGVTQTPRYLIKTRGQQVTLSCSPISGHRSVSWYQQTPGQGLQFLFEYFSETQRNKGNFPGRFSGRQFSNSRSEMNVSTLELGDSALYLCASRPNSYEQYFGPGTRLTVT.

The V call is TRBV5-1, the J call TRBJ1-1, with 9 bases identical to TRBD1. Germline V gene data show CDR1 as SGHRS and CDR2 as YFSETQ. CDR3 length: 16 amino acids. V lost 6 bases to trimming and J lost 4 bases; unmatched junction nucleotides: 13. This chain's CDR3 is CASKGGQGRLATEAFF. CDR3 sequence (DNA): TGCGCCAGCAAGGGAGGACAGGGGCGTCTCGCCACTGAAGCTTTCTTT.

This chain links TRBV9 with TRBJ2-7; TRBD2 aligns across 13 bases. This CDR3 contains 15 residues. The V gene's germline CDR1 is SGDLS and CDR2 YYNGEE. V lost 4 bases to trimming and J lost 5 bases; unmatched junction nucleotides: 6. The CDR3 nucleotides read TGTGCCAGCAGCCCCCGGACTAGCGGGAGTGACGAGCAGTACTTC. It encodes CASSPRTSGSDEQYF.

V is TRBV9 and J is TRBJ2-7; D possibly corresponds to TRBD2 (5 bases). Germline values: CDR1 SGDLS, CDR2 YYNGEE. The CDR3 sequence is 13 residues long. Trimming left V 0 bases short and J 2 bases short, with 6 bases between. CDR3 loop: CASSVAEAYEQYF. In DNA form, the CDR3 reads TGTGCCAGCAGCGTAGCGGAGGCCTACGAGCAGTACTTC.

This sequence joins TRBV27 and TRBJ2-7; D gene ambiguous. The germline gives CDR1 MNHEY, CDR2 SMNVEV (reference sequence). Trimming removed 3 bases at V and 0 bases at J, with 15 bases between. The CDR3 length is 16 residues. This chain's CDR3 is CASSFKGPPSSYEQYF. CDR3 nucleotide sequence: TGTGCCAGCAGTTTTAAGGGTCCTCCAAGCTCCTACGAGCAGTACTTC.

This rearrangement joins TRBV29-1 to TRBJ2-2; unclear D gene. CDR3 length: 13 amino acids. Trimming removed 4 bases at V and 2 bases at J, with 8 bases between. Looked up from germline, CDR1 is SQVTM and CDR2 is ANQGSEA. The CDR3 protein is CSVGVLNTGELFF. The CDR3 nucleotides read TGCAGCGTTGGCGTACTAAACACCGGGGAGCTGTTTTTT.

This clone was counted a single time. DNA for the CDR3: TGTGCCAGCAGCACGCAAGGGGGGGCTCGGACCGAGCAGTACTTC. As protein: CASSTQGGARTEQYF. The chain recombines TRBV9 with TRBJ2-7; tentative D call: TRBD2 (7 bases). V was clipped by 4 bases and J by 6 bases, with 20 bases between them. Germline CDR1 and CDR2: SGDLS and YYNGEE. The CDR3 totals 15 residues.

This rearrangement joins TRBV2 to TRBJ1-1; 11 bases agree with TRBD1. The V gene's germline CDR1 is SNHLY and CDR2 FYNNEI. The V segment lost 5 bases and the J segment 5 bases; nucleotides outside the gene matches: 10. The CDR3 has 16 residues. Written as DNA, the CDR3 is TGTGCCAGCAGTAACCCCGGACAGGGGGCCGAGACTGAAGCTTTCTTT. This translates into CASSNPGQGAETEAFF.

This chain joins TRBV2 and TRBJ2-7; tentative D call: TRBD1 (5 bases). This CDR3 spans 15 amino acids. V lost 1 base and J lost 4, with 14 bases in between. CDR1 is SNHLY, CDR2 FYNNEI, per germline. Here the CDR3 reads CASSEVRTGAYEQYF. DNA of the CDR3: TGTGCCAGCAGTGAAGTGCGAACAGGCGCATACGAGCAGTACTTC.